This TCR beta chain emerged from a study of cytomegalovirus exposure and HLA in healthy donors. The PCR used 60 Vbeta and 13 Jbeta primers. Some clones are missing from TCRdb's copy, which holds only in-frame ones; the method was immunoSEQ multiplex PCR. The table includes 130,000 to 150,000 clones, 60% to 85% detected once. CDR3 length: 16 amino acids. Germline V lookup: CDR1 LNHDA, CDR2 SQIVND (reference sequence). V dropped 5 bases and J dropped 5; count of bases not matched to a gene: 7. Sequenced input: PBMCs. The rearrangement links TRBV19 to TRBJ2-3, with 13 bases aligning to TRBD2. This clonotype was obtained from a man between 35 and 55 years old in good health and CMV-seropositive. The CDR3 is CASSLLAGGEGDTQYF. The CDR3 nucleotides read TGTGCCAGTAGTCTACTAGCGGGAGGGGAGGGAGATACGCAGTATTTT.